These 18 T cell receptor beta chains share one sample of origin, sequenced in a study of T cells in Graves' hyperthyroidism and ophthalmopathy. Amplified regions were TCR beta CDR3 sequences from RNA transcripts. HTBI primers were the set used in a first-round RT-PCR of the TCR CDR3. A single record per CDR3 protein comes from TCRdb applying MiXCR to the multiplex PCR reads. The data show almost 350,000 distinct CDR3 sequences, 15% to 20% seen once. The sequencing input was blood. The receptors stem from a woman aged 35 to 49 with Graves' ophthalmopathy.

This clonotype was detected many times. The CDR3, as DNA: TGTGCCAGCAGTTACAGCGGAACCTACGAGCAGTACTTC. This sequence encodes CASSYSGTYEQYF. This chain joins TRBV6-5 and TRBJ2-7; perhaps TRBD2 as D (5 bases). This CDR3 contains 13 residues. Germline CDR1 and CDR2: MNHEY and SVGAGI. With 2 bases removed from V and 2 bases from J, the gap between germline ends came to 7 bases.

V is TRBV12-3 or TRBV12-4 and J is TRBJ2-7; a possible D gene is TRBD2 (5 bases). CDR3 length: 12 residues. Trimming took 7 bases from V and 6 from J, leaving 13 bases between them. The CDR3 region has the DNA TGTGCCAGCAATTACTCGGGGATCGAGCAGTACTTC. This codes for CASNYSGIEQYF.

In its sample, this clonotype was seen a few times. This chain connects TRBV11-3 to TRBJ1-1; 8 bases agree with TRBD1. V was pared by 8 bases and J by 4 bases, with 6 bases of the junction left unmatched. Germline V CDR1 and CDR2: SGHNT, YENEEA. This CDR3 spans 13 amino acids. The CDR3 DNA reads as TGTGCCAGCTTGGTTCAGGGGGCCACTGAAGCTTTCTTT. Amino acid sequence: CASLVQGATEAFF.

This clonotype came up many times. This chain uses TRBV27 with TRBJ2-3; 12 bases match TRBD1. V lost 5 bases to trimming and J lost 4 bases; unmatched junction nucleotides: 7. Germline V gives CDR1 MNHEY, CDR2 SMNVEV (reference sequence). This CDR3 is 16 amino acids long. CDR3 sequence (DNA): TGTGCCAGCAGTCCCCGGGACAGGGGGCTCCCAGATACGCAGTATTTT. It translates to CASSPRDRGLPDTQYF.

This clonotype showed up many times. This chain connects TRBV12-3 or TRBV12-4 to TRBJ2-6; unclear D gene. The length of the CDR3 is 15 residues. V was shortened by 5 bases and J by 0 bases, with 8 bases between the two germline ends. The CDR3 DNA sequence: TGTGCCAGCAGTCCTGAGGACTCTGGGGCCAACGTCCTGACTTTC. Translated: CASSPEDSGANVLTF.

There are many counts of this clonotype. This sequence joins TRBV20-1 and TRBJ1-2, with 11 bases aligning to TRBD1. Unmatched junction bases numbered 4, after V lost 1 base and J lost 6 bases. The CDR3 spans 14 residues. From germline, CDR1 is DFQATT and CDR2 SNEGSKA (reference sequence). The DNA of the CDR3 is TGCAGTGCTAGAGGAGGGGGACAGGGGGATGGCTACACCTTC. Encoded protein: CSARGGGQGDGYTF.

This clonotype turned up a few times. A much larger clone sits a single nucleotide away, making a read error possible. The V gene is TRBV11-1, the J gene TRBJ2-3; D is possibly TRBD1 (5 bases). CDR3 size: 17 residues. Trimming took 3 bases from V and 11 from J, leaving 27 bases between them. Germline V gives CDR1 SGHAT, CDR2 FQDESV (reference sequence). The CDR3 nucleotides read TGTGCCAGCAGCTTGTTGGGTCCGCAGGGTTTCGCCCAAGGGCAGTATTTT. As protein: CASSLLGPQGFAQGQYF.

This clonotype has a count of ten or more. The V and J genes are TRBV6-5 and TRBJ2-2; D may be TRBD1 (6 bases). Germline V gene sequence: CDR1 MNHEY, CDR2 SVGAGI. This CDR3 is 16 amino acids long. With 5 bases removed from V and 1 base from J, the gap between germline ends came to 14 bases. The CDR3 DNA follows: TGTGCCAGCAGTACAACAGGGAAACAGAACACCGGGGAGCTGTTTTTT. Its protein product is CASSTTGKQNTGELFF.

This clonotype was seen ten or more times. The V call is TRBV20-1, the J call TRBJ2-5; a possible D gene is TRBD1 (5 bases). The CDR3 contains 13 residues. Trimming removed 5 bases at V and 4 bases at J, with 14 bases between. CDR1 is DFQATT and CDR2 is SNEGSKA in the germline V gene (reference sequence). The CDR3 protein is CSALQGIIETQYF. The DNA for the CDR3 is TGCAGTGCTCTTCAGGGTATCATAGAGACCCAGTACTTC.

This clonotype was detected many times. This chain links TRBV12-3 or TRBV12-4 with TRBJ1-2; TRBD1 might be the D (6 bases). CDR3 length: 14 amino acids. The V gene lost 6 bases and the J gene lost 4 bases, with 15 bases spanning the gap. The CDR3 loop reads CASSRAGAGYGYTF. CDR3 bases: TGTGCCAGCAGCCGCGCAGGGGCTGGCTATGGCTACACCTTC.

There are many counts of this clonotype. V and J are TRBV12-3 or TRBV12-4 and TRBJ1-1, with D possibly being TRBD1 (6 bases). V was pared by 6 bases and J by 0 bases, with 11 bases between. The CDR3 is 14 residues long. The CDR3 nucleotides are TGTGCCAGCAGGGGGGGGGCGATGAACACTGAAGCTTTCTTT. Residues: CASRGGAMNTEAFF.

The genes are TRBV10-3 and TRBJ2-7, with D maybe TRBD1 (6 bases). The CDR3 spans 13 residues. Per germline, CDR1 ENHRY and CDR2 SYGVKD. Trimming stripped 4 bases from V and 3 bases from J, with 10 bases between. CDR3 region: CAISVAQGYEQYF. CDR3 DNA sequence: TGTGCCATCAGTGTCGCACAGGGCTACGAGCAGTACTTC.

This clonotype has at least ten counts. The J gene is TRBJ1-1, the V gene TRBV11-2; a possible D gene is TRBD1 (5 bases). Trimming cost V 6 bases and J 4 bases, with 15 bases left between them. CDR1 and CDR2 from the germline V gene are SGHAT and FQNNGV. This CDR3 contains 14 residues. CDR3 sequence: CASSTGTRGTEAFF. The DNA for the CDR3 is TGTGCCAGCAGTACCGGGACCCGGGGCACTGAAGCTTTCTTT.

This clonotype was seen at least ten times. For the CDR3, the DNA is TGCAGTGCTAGTGGGTGGGACTCCTACGAGCAGTACTTC. It codes for CSASGWDSYEQYF. The chain links TRBV20-1 to TRBJ2-7; no definite D call. Per the germline V gene, CDR1 is DFQATT and CDR2 is SNEGSKA (reference sequence). The CDR3 extends over 13 amino acids. Trimming pared 3 bases from V and 0 bases from J, leaving 9 bases between.

The table lists this clonotype with many counts. The limits of the CDR3 on the DNA are not certain, so only TCRdb's listed CDR3 is given. The V call is TRBV28, the J call TRBJ2-3. Germline CDR1 and CDR2: MDHEN and SYDVKM. The CDR3 spans 16 amino acids, including both terminal residues. CDR3 amino acids: CASSSSVSSSTDTQYF.

This clonotype showed up many times. The rearrangement links TRBV6-1 to TRBJ2-5; TRBD1 matches at 12 bases. The CDR3 runs to 16 residues. CDR1 and CDR2 from the germline V gene are MNHNS and SASEGT. After removal of 6 bases from V and 4 bases from J, the junction contained 9 bases not matched to a gene. The CDR3 here is CASSQEGTGGRETQYF. DNA of the CDR3: TGTGCCAGCAGCCAAGAAGGGACAGGGGGCAGAGAGACCCAGTACTTC.

This clonotype was seen ten or more times. The chain combines TRBV6-1 with TRBJ2-7; tentative D call: TRBD2 (5 bases). The germline V and J ends were trimmed by 2 bases and 3 bases, with 23 bases remaining between them. The germline V gene has CDR1 MNHNS and CDR2 SASEGT. The CDR3 is made up of 18 amino acids. The CDR3 spells CASSEIVGRAGRDYEQYF. The CDR3 bases are TGTGCCAGCAGTGAAATTGTGGGGAGAGCAGGACGAGACTACGAGCAGTACTTC.

Many counts were recorded for this clonotype. CDR3 DNA sequence: TGTGCCAGCAGTTACTTATTAGGGGCAGGGGGCAACCGGGAGACCCAGTACTTC. Residues: CASSYLLGAGGNRETQYF. The gene calls are TRBV6-5 and TRBJ2-5; 8 nucleotides match TRBD1. The V gene end was trimmed by 1 base and the J gene end by 5 bases; junction bases not matched to a gene: 15. CDR3 length: 18 amino acids. Germline V CDR1 and CDR2: MNHEY, SVGAGI.